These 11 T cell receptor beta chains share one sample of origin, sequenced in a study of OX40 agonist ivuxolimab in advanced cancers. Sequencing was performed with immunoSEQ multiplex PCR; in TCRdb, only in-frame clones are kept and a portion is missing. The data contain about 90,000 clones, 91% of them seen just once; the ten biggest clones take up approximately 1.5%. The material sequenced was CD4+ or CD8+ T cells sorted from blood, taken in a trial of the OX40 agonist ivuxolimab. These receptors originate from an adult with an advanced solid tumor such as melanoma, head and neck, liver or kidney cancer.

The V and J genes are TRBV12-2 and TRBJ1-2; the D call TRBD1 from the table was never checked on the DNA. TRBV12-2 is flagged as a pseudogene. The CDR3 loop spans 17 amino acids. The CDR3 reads CASRSQGRQGLNYGYTF. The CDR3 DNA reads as TGTGCAAGTCGCTCCCAGGGCCGACAGGGGCTCAACTATGGCTACACCTTC.

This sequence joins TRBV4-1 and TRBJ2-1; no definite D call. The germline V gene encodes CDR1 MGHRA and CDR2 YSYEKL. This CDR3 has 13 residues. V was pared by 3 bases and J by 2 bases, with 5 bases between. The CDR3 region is CASSQGTYNEQFF. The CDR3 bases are TGCGCCAGCAGCCAGGGAACCTACAATGAGCAGTTCTTC.

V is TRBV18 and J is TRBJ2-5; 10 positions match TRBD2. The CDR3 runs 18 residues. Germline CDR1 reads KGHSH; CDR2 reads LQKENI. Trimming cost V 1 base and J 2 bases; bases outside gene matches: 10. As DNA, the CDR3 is TGTGCCAGCTCACCACGAGGGGATAGCGGGAGGTATCAAGAGACCCAGTACTTC. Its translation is CASSPRGDSGRYQETQYF. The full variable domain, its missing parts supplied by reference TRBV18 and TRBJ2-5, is NAGVMQNPRHLVRRRGQEARLRCSPMKGHSHVYWYRQLPEEGLKFMVYLQKENIIDESGMPKERFSAEFPKEGPSILRIQQVVRGDSAAYFCASSPRGDSGRYQETQYFGPGTRLLVL.

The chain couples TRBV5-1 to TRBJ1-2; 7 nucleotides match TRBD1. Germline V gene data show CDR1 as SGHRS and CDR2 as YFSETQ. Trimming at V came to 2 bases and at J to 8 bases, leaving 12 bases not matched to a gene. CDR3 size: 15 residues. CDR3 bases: TGCGCCAGCAGCTTCACGGGACAGAGTACTGAAGGCTACACCTTC. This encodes CASSFTGQSTEGYTF.

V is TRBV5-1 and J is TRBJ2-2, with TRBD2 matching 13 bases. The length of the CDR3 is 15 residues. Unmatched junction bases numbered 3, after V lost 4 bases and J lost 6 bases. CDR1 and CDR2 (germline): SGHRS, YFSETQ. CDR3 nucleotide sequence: TGCGCCAGCAGCCAGGGACTAGCGGGATCCGGGGAGCTGTTTTTT. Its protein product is CASSQGLAGSGELFF.

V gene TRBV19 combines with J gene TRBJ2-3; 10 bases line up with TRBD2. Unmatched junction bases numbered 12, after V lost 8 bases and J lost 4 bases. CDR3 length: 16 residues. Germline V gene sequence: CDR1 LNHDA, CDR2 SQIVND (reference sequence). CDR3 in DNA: TGTGCCAGTCGGGATCGGGGACTAGCGTCTTCAGATACGCAGTATTTT. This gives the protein CASRDRGLASSDTQYF.

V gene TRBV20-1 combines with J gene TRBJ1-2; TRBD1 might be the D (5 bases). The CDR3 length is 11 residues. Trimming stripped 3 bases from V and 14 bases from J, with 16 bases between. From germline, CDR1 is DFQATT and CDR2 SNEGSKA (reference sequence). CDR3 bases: TGCAGTGCTAGTGTTGGGGCTGGGGAGACCTTC. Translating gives CSASVGAGETF.

The CDR3 region has the DNA TGTGCCAGCAGCTCACGACTAGCGGGAGGGACAGATACGCAGTATTTT. As protein: CASSSRLAGGTDTQYF. V usage is TRBV11-2 and J usage is TRBJ2-3; 14 bases line up with TRBD2. From germline, CDR1 is SGHAT and CDR2 FQNNGV. Trimming at V came to 4 bases and at J to 3 bases, leaving 3 bases not matched to a gene. There are 16 residues in the CDR3.

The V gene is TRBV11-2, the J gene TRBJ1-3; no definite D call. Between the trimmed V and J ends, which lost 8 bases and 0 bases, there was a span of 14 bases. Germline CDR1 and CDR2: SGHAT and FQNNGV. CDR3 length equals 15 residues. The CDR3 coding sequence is TGTGCCAGCGCATGGAGTGGTGGCTCTGGAAACACCATATATTTT. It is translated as CASAWSGGSGNTIYF.

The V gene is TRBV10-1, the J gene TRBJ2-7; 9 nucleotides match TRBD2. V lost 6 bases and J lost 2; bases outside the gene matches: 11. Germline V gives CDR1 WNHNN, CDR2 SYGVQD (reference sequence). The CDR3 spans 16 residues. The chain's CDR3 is CASSGLSSGSPYEQYF. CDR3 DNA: TGCGCCAGCAGCGGGCTCAGTAGCGGGAGTCCCTACGAGCAGTACTTC.

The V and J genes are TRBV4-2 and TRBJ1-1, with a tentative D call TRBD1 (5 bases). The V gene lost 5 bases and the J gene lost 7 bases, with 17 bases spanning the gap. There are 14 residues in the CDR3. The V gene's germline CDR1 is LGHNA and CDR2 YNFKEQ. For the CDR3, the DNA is TGTGCCAGCAGCGCTAGCCAGGGTTTTAGTGAAGCTTTCTTT. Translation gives CASSASQGFSEAFF.